This T cell receptor beta chain was captured in a study of T cell repertoires in cytomegalovirus infection. Study overall: Both CMV infection and a matching HLA type were indicated by public TCR beta signatures.

Study results and limitations: The ex vivo response was dominated by HLA-C-restricted CMV-specific TCR beta clonotypes. Pooled public TCR beta family frequency picked out CMV carriers with the relevant HLA.

CDR1 and CDR2 (germline): SGHTA, FQGNSA. Trimming removed 6 bases from V and 6 bases from J, with 12 bases in between. CDR3 size: 13 residues. Ten or more counts support this clonotype. Antigen specificity is unknown. TCRdb reanalysed the reads using MiXCR and keeps one entry per CDR3 protein. Among a few hundred thousand distinct CDR3 sequences listed, about a sixth were seen once. This sequence joins TRBV7-2 and TRBJ2-1; D call uncertain. Sample: CD8+ T cells from PBMCs. This TCR derives from a human donor in good health (CMV status not recorded). Some clones in this sample may be carry-over from other donors' samples. DNA of the CDR3: TGTGCCAGCAGTTTCGCATACGGCAATGAGCAGTTCTTC. This translates into CASSFAYGNEQFF.